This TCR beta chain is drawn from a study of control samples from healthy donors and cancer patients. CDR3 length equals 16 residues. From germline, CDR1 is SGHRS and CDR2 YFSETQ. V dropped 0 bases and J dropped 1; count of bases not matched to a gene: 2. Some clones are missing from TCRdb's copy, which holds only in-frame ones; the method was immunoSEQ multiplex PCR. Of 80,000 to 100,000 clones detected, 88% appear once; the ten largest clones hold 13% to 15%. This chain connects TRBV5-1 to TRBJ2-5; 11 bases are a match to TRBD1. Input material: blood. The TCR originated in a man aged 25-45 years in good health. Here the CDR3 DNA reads TGCGCCAGCAGCTTGGGTGGGACAGGGGGCCAAGAGACCCAGTACTTC. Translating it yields CASSLGGTGGQETQYF.